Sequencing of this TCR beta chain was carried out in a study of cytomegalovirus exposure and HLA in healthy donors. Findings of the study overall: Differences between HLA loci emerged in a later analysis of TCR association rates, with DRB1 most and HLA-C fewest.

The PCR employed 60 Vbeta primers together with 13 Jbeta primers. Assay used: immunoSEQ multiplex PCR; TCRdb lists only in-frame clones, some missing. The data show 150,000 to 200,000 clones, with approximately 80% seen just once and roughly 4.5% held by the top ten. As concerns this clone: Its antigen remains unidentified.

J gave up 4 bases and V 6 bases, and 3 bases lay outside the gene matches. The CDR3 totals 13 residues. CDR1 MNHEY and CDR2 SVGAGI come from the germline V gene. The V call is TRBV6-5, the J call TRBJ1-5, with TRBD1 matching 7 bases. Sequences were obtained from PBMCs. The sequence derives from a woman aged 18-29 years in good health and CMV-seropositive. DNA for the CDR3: TGTGCCAGCAGGGACAGGCAGAATCAGCCCCAGCATTTT. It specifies CASRDRQNQPQHF.